This T cell receptor beta chain was captured in a study of shared T cell receptors in the human thymus. Method: immunoSEQ multiplex PCR; TCRdb's copy keeps in-frame clones and lacks some. The table has 640,000 or so clones, approximately 89% seen once. A further study also used this sample, focusing on human thymus T cells. This second report adds: Corrective cardiac surgery supplied the resected thymus tissue. Thymic and blood repertoires seemed to favor certain V and J genes. What related research reported was that thymic repertoires overlapped highly among unrelated individuals.

The TCR originated in a boy less than two years old with a congenital heart defect. Sequencing was done on a sample of thymocytes.

In DNA form, the CDR3 reads TGTGCCAGCAGTGAGGGACAAGCTACCAATCAGCCCCAGCATTTT. It codes for CASSEGQATNQPQHF. The V and J genes are TRBV25-1 and TRBJ1-5, with D perhaps TRBD1 (6 bases). The CDR3 is 15 residues long. Germline lookup yields CDR1 MGHDK and CDR2 SYGVNS. Trimming shortened V by 3 bases and J by 3 bases, and 12 bases separated the two germline ends.